This T cell receptor beta chain comes out of a study of identical twins. Looked up from germline, CDR1 is SNHLY and CDR2 is FYNNEI. The CDR3 consists of 14 residues. The ends were cut back, 6 bases at V and 6 bases at J, with 16 bases in the middle. Template switching added a universal primer site, and cDNA bore unique molecular identifiers. TCRdb passed the 5' RACE reads through MiXCR, listing each CDR3 protein once. The table includes hundreds of thousands of distinct CDR3 sequences, over 20% detected once. These data are also associated with another study on T cells expressing NK-cell markers. As that report states: Beta-chain profiling covered CD3+CD56+NKG2C+, CD3+CD56+NKG2C- and CD3+CD56-NKG2C+ sorted subsets. Leadership of the CD3+CD56-NKG2C+ fraction also belonged to these clonotypes in a few donors.

Input material: PBMCs. The rearrangement uses TRBV2 and TRBJ2-3, with D tentatively TRBD1 or TRBD2 (5 bases each). The source is a woman aged 18-29 years in good health. The CDR3 DNA follows: TGTGCCAGCAGCCCCGGGACGGTAGGGGATACGCAGTATTTT. Amino acids: CASSPGTVGDTQYF.